The 20 T cell receptor beta chains below were found in one sample sequenced in a study of cytomegalovirus exposure and HLA in healthy donors. In the PCR, 60 Vbeta and 13 Jbeta primers were used. The data were produced by immunoSEQ multiplex PCR, yet TCRdb's version contains in-frame clones alone and is incomplete. Its table lists approximately 140,000 clones. The sample was PBMCs. These receptors were taken from a woman aged 50 to 65 in good health and CMV-seronegative.

V and J are TRBV6-1 and TRBJ2-5; 9 positions match TRBD2. The CDR3 runs to 14 residues. CDR1 and CDR2 (germline): MNHNS, SASEGT. Losses at the gene ends were 6 bases for V and 4 bases for J; bases not matched to a gene: 6. The CDR3 DNA reads as TGTGCCAGCAGGGAGGGACTAGCTCGAGAGACCCAGTACTTC. This encodes CASREGLARETQYF.

The V and J genes are TRBV27 and TRBJ2-7; TRBD1 agrees at 7 bases. The V and J ends lost 5 bases and 3 bases, in that order; junction bases with no gene match: 7. This CDR3 is 14 amino acids long. Germline V gene sequence: CDR1 MNHEY, CDR2 SMNVEV (reference sequence). CDR3 nucleotides: TGTGCCAGCAGTGTTCACAGGGGATTCTACGAGCAGTACTTC. Translating gives CASSVHRGFYEQYF.

The chain employs TRBV9 and TRBJ2-7, with TRBD1 matching 7 bases. CDR3 size: 15 residues. V dropped 1 base and J dropped 5; count of bases not matched to a gene: 9. Germline CDR1 SGDLS, CDR2 YYNGEE. For the CDR3, the DNA is TGTGCCAGCAGCGTATCAACTAGGGGACAGAACGAGCAGTACTTC. Protein: CASSVSTRGQNEQYF.

This chain uses TRBV5-8 with TRBJ1-3, with D unresolved. Germline assignment: CDR1 SGHTS and CDR2 YDEGEE. The CDR3 sequence is 14 residues long. V lost 1 base, J lost 2 bases, and 7 bases lay in between. CDR3 in DNA: TGTGCCAGCAGCTTGACGGGGACTGGAAACACCATATATTTT. Its translation is CASSLTGTGNTIYF.

The rearrangement joins TRBV27 to TRBJ2-2; 13 bases are a match to TRBD2. After removal of 6 bases from V and 3 bases from J, the junction contained 4 bases not matched to a gene. CDR1 MNHEY and CDR2 SMNVEV come from the germline V gene (reference sequence). The CDR3 has 16 amino acids. The CDR3 region has the DNA TGTGCCAGCAGGGGACTAGCGGGAAGGGACACCGGGGAGCTGTTTTTT. This encodes CASRGLAGRDTGELFF.

V is TRBV5-1 and J is TRBJ2-7; TRBD2 agrees at 8 bases. The J segment lost 4 bases and the V segment lost 0 bases, leaving 6 bases of the junction unmatched. Looked up from germline, CDR1 is SGHRS and CDR2 is YFSETQ. The CDR3 has 15 amino acids. The CDR3, as DNA: TGCGCCAGCAGCTTGGCCTCCTCGGGAGGGTACGAGCAGTACTTC. It encodes CASSLASSGGYEQYF. Together with reference TRBV5-1 and TRBJ2-7, the CDR3 gives the full variable domain: KAGVTQTPRYLIKTRGQQVTLSCSPISGHRSVSWYQQTPGQGLQFLFEYFSETQRNKGNFPGRFSGRQFSNSRSEMNVSTLELGDSALYLCASSLASSGGYEQYFGPGTRLTVT.

CDR3 protein: CASSQDWGRGGLETQYF. The DNA of the CDR3 is TGTGCCAGCAGCCAAGATTGGGGGCGGGGGGGTCTGGAGACCCAGTACTTC. The chain recombines TRBV4-2 with TRBJ2-5, with 9 nucleotides matching TRBD2. CDR1 is LGHNA and CDR2 is YNFKEQ in the germline V gene. This CDR3 region has 17 residues. The V segment lost 0 bases and the J segment 5 bases; nucleotides outside the gene matches: 10.

The chain combines TRBV10-1 with TRBJ2-2; 15 positions match TRBD2. CDR3 length: 18 residues. The germline V gene encodes CDR1 WNHNN and CDR2 SYGVQD (reference sequence). J lost 2 bases, V lost 7 bases, and 8 bases had no gene match. In nucleotides, the CDR3 is TGCGCCAGCACGACCGGGACTAGCGGGAGGCCAAACACCGGGGAGCTGTTTTTT. Amino acids: CASTTGTSGRPNTGELFF.

This chain joins TRBV6-5 and TRBJ2-7; TRBD2 matches at 7 bases. Germline trimming cut 2 bases from V and 4 bases from J; bases unmatched to any gene: 2. Germline V gene lookup returns CDR1 MNHEY and CDR2 SVGAGI. The CDR3 contains 13 residues. The DNA of the CDR3 is TGTGCCAGCAGTTACAGCGGGACTTACGAGCAGTACTTC. Its translation: CASSYSGTYEQYF.

This chain links TRBV18 with TRBJ1-3; D remains ambiguous. Germline V CDR1 and CDR2: KGHSH, LQKENI. The V end lost 3 bases, the J end lost 0 bases, and 3 bases lay between the germline ends. This CDR3 comprises 13 residues. Written as DNA, the CDR3 is TGTGCCAGCTCACCGGCCTCTGGAAACACCATATATTTT. It encodes CASSPASGNTIYF.

The chain employs TRBV9 and TRBJ2-7; TRBD2 aligns across 7 bases. The length of the CDR3 is 14 residues. Germline CDR1 and CDR2: SGDLS and YYNGEE. Trimming at V came to 3 bases and at J to 3 bases, leaving 6 bases not matched to a gene. CDR3 coding DNA: TGTGCCAGCAGCGGTCCGGGGGGACTCTACGAGCAGTACTTC. It codes for CASSGPGGLYEQYF.

The DNA of the CDR3 is TGTGCCAGCCACCGGACAGGGGCAATACCTAGCGGGGAGCTGTTTTTT. This encodes CASHRTGAIPSGELFF. J is TRBJ2-2 and V is TRBV7-9, with 9 bases matching TRBD1. The V and J ends lost 8 bases and 7 bases, in that order; junction bases with no gene match: 14. Germline V CDR1 and CDR2: SEHNR, FQNEAQ (reference sequence). The CDR3 totals 16 residues.

The CDR3, as DNA: TGTGCCAGCAGCCTACTTCTAGCGGGAGGCAATGAGCAGTTCTTC. Its translation is CASSLLLAGGNEQFF. The chain has TRBV7-9 and TRBJ2-1; TRBD2 matches at 11 bases. V lost 5 bases to trimming and J lost 6 bases; unmatched junction nucleotides: 6. The CDR3 is made up of 15 amino acids. CDR1 and CDR2 from the germline V gene are SEHNR and FQNEAQ (reference sequence).

The chain uses TRBV11-3 and TRBJ2-3, with 9 bases lining up with TRBD2. After removal of 1 base from V and 1 base from J, the junction contained 3 bases not matched to a gene. The CDR3 has 16 amino acids. The germline CDR1 and CDR2 sequences are SGHNT and YENEEA. CDR3 sequence (DNA): TGTGCCAGCAGCTTAGGGGCTAGCGGGGGCACAGATACGCAGTATTTT. Translating it yields CASSLGASGGTDTQYF.

The V and J genes are TRBV27 and TRBJ1-1, with 9 bases that match TRBD1. V dropped 7 bases and J dropped 1; count of bases not matched to a gene: 1. The germline V gene encodes CDR1 MNHEY and CDR2 SMNVEV (reference sequence). The CDR3 length is 13 residues. The CDR3 is CASMDRGNTEAFF. The CDR3 DNA follows: TGTGCCAGCATGGACAGGGGGAACACTGAAGCTTTCTTT.

The V gene is TRBV6-5, the J gene TRBJ1-6, with TRBD1 identical over 7 bases. J lost 9 bases, V lost 7 bases, and 9 bases had no gene match. The CDR3 runs 14 residues. Germline V gene data show CDR1 as MNHEY and CDR2 as SVGAGI. CDR3 nucleotides: TGTGCCAGCACCCTTGACAGGGACGGTTCACCCCTCCACTTT. It yields the protein CASTLDRDGSPLHF.

This chain joins TRBV4-3 and TRBJ1-3, with D perhaps matching TRBD1 (6 bases). Per germline, CDR1 LGHNA and CDR2 YSLEER. Deletions cut 0 bases from V and 2 bases from J, with 14 bases between. The CDR3 loop spans 17 amino acids. CDR3 in DNA: TGCGCCAGCAGCCAAGATTTGGGGGCTGCCACTGGAAACACCATATATTTT. Translating gives CASSQDLGAATGNTIYF.

The CDR3 DNA sequence: TGCGCCAGCCGAGACATGGGTAACACCGGGGAGCTGTTTTTT. It codes for CASRDMGNTGELFF. V and J are TRBV5-1 and TRBJ2-2; D call uncertain. CDR3 size: 14 residues. The V end lost 7 bases, the J end lost 2 bases, and 12 bases lay between the germline ends. Germline V CDR1 and CDR2: SGHRS, YFSETQ.

J is TRBJ2-2 and V is TRBV19, with 9 nucleotides matching TRBD2. V shed 3 bases and J 6 bases; nucleotides not matched to a gene: 11. From germline, CDR1 is LNHDA and CDR2 SQIVND (reference sequence). The length of the CDR3 is 17 residues. The CDR3: CASSMFRAGGIAGELFF. CDR3 DNA: TGTGCCAGTAGTATGTTCCGAGCGGGAGGTATAGCCGGGGAGCTGTTTTTT.

The V and J genes are TRBV5-8 and TRBJ2-2, with 8 nucleotides matching TRBD1. The V segment lost 6 bases and the J segment 5 bases; nucleotides outside the gene matches: 21. The CDR3 runs to 19 residues. In germline, CDR1 is SGHTS, CDR2 YDEGEE. The DNA of the CDR3 is TGTGCCAGCACATCCGCTCCCGGGACAGGAGTCGGGAAAACCGGGGAGCTGTTTTTT. Amino acids: CASTSAPGTGVGKTGELFF.